This entry is about one TCR beta chain. This clonotype occurred a few times. There is no known antigen for this receptor. Per-base qualities were not stored, and no clone one base away is much larger. This sample was taken from a study of blood T cells in healthy people across ages (dated by TCRdb to the mid-2010s). General notes on the study: In model experiments, template switching captured about one uniquely barcoded TCR beta cDNA molecule for every two T cells. To track age-related changes in TCR beta repertoire diversity, the study relied on deep sequencing normalized with unique cDNA molecular identifiers. The donors were split into four age groups: young (average 16 years), middle-aged (39), aged (over 55) and long-lived (approximately 80). For two donors (one aged 18 to 30 and one aged 80 or older), the study analyzed two additional independent replicas of 1 million unique cDNA reads from the same blood draw.

Receptors were amplified or captured by 5' RACE. For sequencing, an Illumina HiSeq 2500 was employed. A second PCR of about 7 to 12 cycles was performed with a sample-barcoded 5' primer and a J-beta primer mix. A unique molecular identifier was introduced onto each TCR beta cDNA molecule by a template-switch 5' adaptor carrying 12 random nucleotides. Each sample yielded at least 2.5 million CDR3-containing paired-end reads. All of the RNA was converted into first-strand cDNA using the Mint cDNA synthesis kit, with a TRBC-specific oligonucleotide serving as the primer. Following uracil-DNA glycosylase treatment, all cDNA underwent a first 18-cycle PCR with the universal primers M1SS and BC2_uni_R. Turning to the authors' computational methods: For normalization, 1 million high-quality reads, each with a distinct molecular identifier, were randomly selected from each sample. Instead of being binned into consensus sequences, reads that shared molecular identifiers were thrown out. MiTCR, with a Q25 quality threshold and the strictest error-elimination algorithm, was used for CDR3 identification, clonotype clustering and error correction. A nonparametric unseen species model using Euler transformation provided a lower-bound estimate of total TCR beta diversity. TCRdb took the public reads, trimmed them with fastp at Q25, ran MiXCR for clone calling and kept in-frame beta chains. Identical CDR3 protein sequences are pooled into one entry, listed with their most common genes and DNA. These V and J calls rely on TCRdb rather than the paper's analysis. Recorded for this sample are some 800,000 distinct CDR3 sequences; more than 20% of them occurred a single time. The ten largest clones add up to more than 3% of the sample.

Systemically healthy Caucasian individuals from Russia, approximately 39 in total and aged roughly 6 to 100 years, were included as donors. Each donor gave ten milliliters of peripheral blood, collected into EDTA-treated Vacutainer tubes. Ficoll-Paque density-gradient centrifugation was used to isolate PBMCs, with at least 6.5 million per sample. Trizol reagent was used to extract total RNA from the PBMCs, yielding at least 6 micrograms per sample. For every donor, an aliquot of PBMCs went through flow cytometry to measure the percentages of naive CD45RAhigh/CD27high T cells. Results and caveats for the whole study, not just this receptor: Estimates of total diversity from one million sequenced T cells were regarded as lower bounds and underestimates. Donor CMV infection status was unknown, potentially confounding age-related changes in expanded clonotypes. Compared with the aged group, the long-lived group had more naive CD4+ T cells, fewer expanded clones and increased TCR diversity, suggesting age selection. Observed TCR beta diversity per million T cells fell roughly linearly with age, and a significant reduction was already apparent by age around 39. Conclusive comparison of naive and antigen-experienced compartments was prevented by the profiling of bulk unsorted PBMCs. A strong correlation was found between observed TCR beta diversity and the percentage of naive T cells measured by flow cytometry.

V and J are truncated by 5 bases and 6 bases respectively, leaving an intervening sequence of 11 bases. The germline V gene (reference sequence) sets CDR1 to SEHNR and CDR2 to FQNEAQ. The cysteine opens and the phenylalanine closes a CDR3 of 13 amino acids. Solely the CDR3 DNA is kept, with 39 bases framed from the first base. These data also featured in a second study, about T cells of mothers and their children. The second publication reports: Donors were nine systemically healthy Caucasian individuals: three mothers and their six children. cDNA synthesis used all of the extracted RNA, with approximately 1.4 ug of RNA in each 15 ul reaction. Sample barcodes and 2-4 random nucleotides were added via the M1S primer in the second PCR. Over 9.5 million TCR beta CDR3 reads were obtained for each mother, and 3 million to 3.5 million reads were obtained for each child. Thymic selection shapes the output of TCR recombination in a similar way in related and unrelated pairs, and inherited differences have a minor effect. Normalized repertoire overlap in related mother-child pairs was always slightly higher than in unrelated mother-child pairs, but the difference was never significant. With a sensitivity of approximately 93 clones per million clonotypes, no persistent microchimeric T cell clones were detected. In the study, deep NGS was used to compare the TCR beta repertoires of mothers and children, and features distinguishing related mother-child pairs from unrelated individuals were sought. On average, the children were about 10 +/- 4 years old, while the mothers were about 38 +/- 4 years old. After adapter ligation was performed with NEBNext reagents, the libraries were sequenced on an Illumina HiSeq 2000 with 100+100 nt paired-end reads. Mother and child libraries were prepared a month apart and sequenced in separate runs to prevent cross-contamination. For each donor, between roughly 450,000 and 2,300,000 distinct TCR beta clonotypes were identified. Naive TCR beta clonotypes were estimated from low-frequency clonotypes matched to each donor's FACS-determined naive share, without sorting.

The specimen was blood. Here the chain combines TRBV7-9 and TRBJ2-1, with TRBD2 perhaps the D gene, on 5 matching bases. The TCR was taken from a boy younger than 18 in good health. CDR3 sequence: CASSPGLPNEQFF. The DNA reads as follows: TGTGCCAGCAGCCCAGGACTGCCCAATGAGCAGTTCTTC.